These T cell receptor beta chains were read from a single sample in a study of blood T cell repertoires in COVID-19. Here immunoSEQ multiplex PCR was the method, and the copy in TCRdb shows in-frame clones only, minus some. This sample carries about 230,000 clones, about 85% of them seen once, and the ten largest clones take about 0.93%. Sequencing was done on a sample of peripheral blood. These TCRs come from a man in his forties with acute or convalescent COVID-19. Each CDR3 is given with its conserved first and last residue. The D gene is left open where the match is weak. The listing skips clone size in some rows; elsewhere it reads once, few, many or a size class.

V	J	D	size	DNA	CDR3
TRBV19	TRBJ1-2	-	-	TGTGCCATTTCGGACATGAACTATGGCTACACCTTC	CAISDMNYGYTF
TRBV27	TRBJ1-1	-	-	TGTGCCAGCAGTTTATATCCAGGGAGGACTGAAGCTTTCTTT	CASSLYPGRTEAFF
TRBV5-6	TRBJ2-5	-	-	TGTGCCAGCAGCTTGGATGGGACACTAGAGACCCAGTACTTC	CASSLDGTLETQYF
TRBV19	TRBJ1-1	TRBD1	-	TGTGCCAGCCGACAGGGAGGAGCTGAAGCTTTCTTT	CASRQGGAEAFF
TRBV6-5	TRBJ2-7	-	once	TGTGCCAGCAGTATGTTAAGCGGGTACGAGCAGTACTTC	CASSMLSGYEQYF
TRBV7-8	TRBJ2-7	TRBD2	-	TGTGCCAGCAGCTTAGATGGGACTAGATCCTACGAGCAGTACTTC	CASSLDGTRSYEQYF
TRBV5-1	TRBJ2-5	TRBD1	-	TGCGCCAGCAGCTCCGGGACAGAAGAGACCCAGTACTTC	CASSSGTEETQYF
TRBV18	TRBJ1-1	TRBD1	-	TGTGCCAGCTCACTACACCGGACAGGGGACACTGAAGCTTTCTTT	CASSLHRTGDTEAFF
TRBV5-8	TRBJ2-1	-	-	TGTGCCAGCAGCTTTGTGGGGGCAAATGAGCAGTTCTTC	CASSFVGANEQFF
TRBV30	TRBJ2-7	TRBD1	once	TGTGCCTGGGGACAGGGATCCTACGAGCAGTACTTC	CAWGQGSYEQYF
TRBV2	TRBJ1-1	TRBD1	-	TGTGCCAGCAGTAATGATGACAGGGGAACCACTGAAGCTTTCTTT	CASSNDDRGTTEAFF